This T cell receptor (beta chain) was observed in a study of blood T cells in healthy people across ages. V lost 8 bases, J lost 1 base, and 14 bases lay in between. The CDR3 is 14 residues long. CDR1 and CDR2 from the germline V gene are MNHEY and SVGAGI. Using a J-beta primer mix together with a sample-barcoded 5' primer, a second PCR was run for 7 to 11 cycles. Carrying 12 random nucleotides, a template-switch adaptor labeled each individual cDNA molecule. TCRdb fed the 5' RACE reads into MiXCR, producing one record per CDR3 protein. The sample lists 800,000 or so distinct CDR3 sequences, approximately 25% occurring once. These data were likewise used in another study, on T cells of mothers and their children.

This chain uses TRBV6-5 with TRBJ1-1; D remains ambiguous. The TCR originated in a boy under 18 in good health. The material sequenced was blood. The CDR3 loop reads CASYKSPQNTEAFF. Written as DNA, the CDR3 is TGTGCCAGCTATAAGTCCCCCCAGAACACTGAAGCTTTCTTT.